This T cell receptor (beta chain) comes out of a study of cytotoxic CD8 clonotypes in ibrutinib-treated CLL. Study at large: Response material was collected after a median around 12 months of treatment, range 6 to 36.

General observations from the study: At baseline, clonality was higher than in age-matched healthy donors and correlated with CD8+ counts. Having risen at ibrutinib response, clonality had fallen back toward baseline by progression.

Details on this clone: Its antigen is not known.

Measured with immunoSEQ multiplex PCR; TCRdb has only the in-frame clones, and not every one. Seen here are hundreds of thousands of clones, roughly 74% observed once, and the top ten hold 15%. The CDR3 is 15 amino acids. The germline V and J ends were trimmed by 3 bases and 3 bases, with 15 bases remaining between them. Germline V gives CDR1 MDHEN, CDR2 SYDVKM. The receptor was isolated from a human donor with chronic lymphocytic leukemia. The sequencing here drew on PBMCs, taken after 24 months of ibrutinib treatment. The genes are TRBV28 and TRBJ2-7; D possibly corresponds to TRBD2 (6 bases). The CDR3 nucleotides are TGTGCCAGCAGTTTGCCGGGACTCCGAATCTACGAGCAGTACTTC. Translated, it gives CASSLPGLRIYEQYF.